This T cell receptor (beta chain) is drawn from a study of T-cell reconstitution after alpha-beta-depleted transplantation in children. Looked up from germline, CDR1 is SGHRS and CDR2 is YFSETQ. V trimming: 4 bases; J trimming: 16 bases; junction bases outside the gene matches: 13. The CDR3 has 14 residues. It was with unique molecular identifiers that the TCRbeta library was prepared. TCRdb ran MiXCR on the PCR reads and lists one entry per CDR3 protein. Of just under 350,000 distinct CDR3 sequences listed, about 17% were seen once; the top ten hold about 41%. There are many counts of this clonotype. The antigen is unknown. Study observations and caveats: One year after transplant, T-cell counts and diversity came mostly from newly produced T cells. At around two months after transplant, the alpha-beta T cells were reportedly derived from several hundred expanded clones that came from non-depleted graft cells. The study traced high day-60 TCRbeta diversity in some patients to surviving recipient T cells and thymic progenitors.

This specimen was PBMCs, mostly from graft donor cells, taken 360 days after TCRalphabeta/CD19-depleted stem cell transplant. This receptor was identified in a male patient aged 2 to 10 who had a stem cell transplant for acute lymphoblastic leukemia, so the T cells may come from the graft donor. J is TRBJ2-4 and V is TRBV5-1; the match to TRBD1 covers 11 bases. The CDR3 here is CASSPPGQGGKVYF. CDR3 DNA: TGCGCCAGCAGCCCTCCGGGACAGGGGGGCAAAGTATACTTC.